This T cell receptor (beta chain) was recorded in a study of shared clonotypes between healthy human individuals. Whole-study context: Donors were a couple of women and a few men aged 18 to 49.

Overall study findings and caveats: Naive subsets, compared against memory subsets, generally had larger estimated richness values.

Assay execution took place at the deep level. Each PCR replicate from the sorted subsets contained about 180 ng DNA, which is about 30,000 T cell genomes. TCRdb's table, derived via immunoSEQ multiplex PCR, lists solely in-frame clones and lacks some. The sample lists 650,000 to 700,000 clones, about 90% occurring once. Trimming removed 0 bases at V and 3 bases at J, with 6 bases between. CDR1 and CDR2 from the germline V gene are SGHKS and YYEKEE (reference sequence). This CDR3 spans 13 amino acids. About this clone itself: Its antigen is not known.

This TCR derives from a man between 18 and 35 years old in good health. Some clones in this sample may be carry-over from other donors' samples. Sequenced input: memory CD8+ T cells from PBMCs. Subset specified: CD45RO+ cells pooled with CCR7-negative TemRA cells. J is TRBJ1-1 and V is TRBV5-5; D gene unclear. The CDR3 DNA reads as TGTGCCAGCAGCTTGGCGGTGGACACTGAAGCTTTCTTT. Translated, it gives CASSLAVDTEAFF.